The 27 T cell receptor beta chains reported below all come from one sample, sequenced in a study of control samples from healthy donors and cancer patients. Only in-frame clones appear in the TCRdb table, and some are missing; sequencing was by immunoSEQ multiplex PCR. The repertoire holds roughly 120,000 clones, with 85% to 90% as singletons. The sequenced sample consisted of blood. These receptors originate from a woman between 50 and 59 years old in good health.

V gene TRBV6-4 combines with J gene TRBJ1-4; D not resolved. CDR1 MRHNA and CDR2 SNTAGT come from the germline V gene. V was trimmed by 3 bases and J by 7 bases, leaving 9 bases between them. The CDR3 runs to 13 residues. CDR3 protein: CASSEGWGEKLFF. CDR3 bases: TGTGCCAGCAGTGAGGGATGGGGTGAAAAACTGTTTTTT.

This chain links TRBV5-1 with TRBJ2-3; tentative D call: TRBD2 (6 bases). The V and J ends lost 4 bases and 2 bases respectively, with 20 bases between them. Germline V gene sequence: CDR1 SGHRS, CDR2 YFSETQ. The CDR3 covers 17 residues. CDR3 protein: CASSLRLVPDFTDTQYF. CDR3 nucleotide sequence: TGCGCCAGCAGCCTAAGACTAGTCCCTGACTTCACAGATACGCAGTATTTT. The full variable domain, completed using reference TRBV5-1 and TRBJ2-3, is KAGVTQTPRYLIKTRGQQVTLSCSPISGHRSVSWYQQTPGQGLQFLFEYFSETQRNKGNFPGRFSGRQFSNSRSEMNVSTLELGDSALYLCASSLRLVPDFTDTQYFGPGTRLTVL.

The chain carries TRBV19 and TRBJ1-2, with TRBD1 matching over 7 bases. Germline-derived CDR1 and CDR2 are LNHDA and SQIVND (reference sequence). CDR3 length: 13 residues. V lost 8 bases and J lost 4; bases outside the gene matches: 7. The CDR3 DNA reads as TGTGCCAGTGCGACAGGGTTGGGCTATGGCTACACCTTC. Its protein is CASATGLGYGYTF.

The chain combines TRBV5-1 with TRBJ2-5, with no clear D. Germline loops: CDR1 SGHRS, CDR2 YFSETQ. The CDR3 is 11 amino acids. V was clipped by 6 bases and J by 6 bases, with 9 bases between them. The CDR3 region is CASKSDQTQYF. CDR3 nucleotides: TGCGCCAGCAAAAGTGACCAGACCCAGTACTTC.

The gene calls are TRBV30 and TRBJ2-1; the D gene is possibly TRBD2 (5 bases). The CDR3 runs to 15 residues. Germline loops: CDR1 GTSNPN, CDR2 SVGIG (reference sequence). The V and J ends lost 6 bases and 0 bases respectively, with 15 bases between them. The CDR3 here is CACPPPDSSYNEQFF. The CDR3 nucleotides read TGTGCCTGCCCCCCCCCGGACTCCTCCTACAATGAGCAGTTCTTC.

This clone has just one count. The chain's CDR3 is CASSVGLGDRYEQYF. CDR3 DNA sequence: TGTGCCAGCAGCGTGGGACTAGGTGACAGGTACGAGCAGTACTTC. The chain has TRBV11-1 and TRBJ2-7; 8 nucleotides line up with TRBD2. The CDR3 has 15 residues. Germline V gene data show CDR1 as SGHAT and CDR2 as FQDESV (reference sequence). After removal of 5 bases from V and 4 bases from J, the junction contained 10 bases not matched to a gene. Full variable domain (rest looked up from reference TRBV11-1 and TRBJ2-7): EAEVAQSPRYKITEKSQAVAFWCDPISGHATLYWYRQILGQGPELLVQFQDESVVDDSQLPKDRFSAERLKGVDSTLKIQPAELGDSAMYLCASSVGLGDRYEQYFGPGTRLTVT.

This sequence joins TRBV7-8 and TRBJ1-5, with 7 bases fitting TRBD1. The germline CDR1 and CDR2 sequences are SGHVS and FQNEAQ. After removal of 6 bases from V and 7 bases from J, the junction contained 6 bases not matched to a gene. CDR3 length equals 13 residues. The CDR3 nucleotides are TGTGCCAGCAGGCCTCAGGGGGACCAGCCCCAGCATTTT. Amino acid sequence: CASRPQGDQPQHF.

The V and J genes are TRBV5-1 and TRBJ1-2, with D possibly being TRBD1 (6 bases). The germline V and J ends were trimmed by 2 bases and 8 bases, with 10 bases remaining between them. The CDR3 loop spans 12 amino acids. Germline-derived CDR1 and CDR2 are SGHRS and YFSETQ. In DNA, the CDR3 is TGCGCCAGCAGCTTCTACAGGGACGGCTACACCTTC. Translated: CASSFYRDGYTF.

V gene TRBV7-8 combines with J gene TRBJ1-1; D may be TRBD1 (6 bases). The CDR3 totals 14 residues. Per germline, CDR1 SGHVS and CDR2 FQNEAQ. Trimming pared 2 bases from V and 5 bases from J, leaving 12 bases between. The CDR3 sequence: CASSLTVRGTEAFF. The CDR3 DNA follows: TGTGCCAGCAGCTTAACAGTCAGGGGAACTGAAGCTTTCTTT.

This chain links TRBV7-2 with TRBJ2-2; maybe TRBD1 (6 bases). Germline CDR1 SGHTA, CDR2 FQGNSA. The CDR3 totals 17 residues. V was trimmed by 0 bases and J by 6 bases, leaving 17 bases between them. The CDR3 DNA is TGTGCCAGCAGCTTAGCGCCGCAGGGGCTGATGTCCGGGGAGCTGTTTTTT. The encoded protein is CASSLAPQGLMSGELFF.

The rearrangement links TRBV6-5 to TRBJ1-2, with 7 bases aligning to TRBD1. The trim removed 6 bases at V and 8 bases at J, leaving 6 bases unmatched. CDR1 and CDR2 (germline): MNHEY, SVGAGI. This CDR3 region has 12 residues. DNA for the CDR3: TGTGCCAGCAGGTTGACAGGGCAAGGCTACACCTTC. Translated, it gives CASRLTGQGYTF.

This chain uses TRBV14 with TRBJ2-5, with D tentatively TRBD1 or TRBD2 (5 bases each). Looked up from germline, CDR1 is SGHDN and CDR2 is FVKESK. Trimming removed 4 bases at V and 2 bases at J, with 8 bases between. The CDR3 has 13 residues. CDR3 bases: TGTGCCAGCAGCCGGTGGGGGCAAGAGACCCAGTACTTC. Encoded protein: CASSRWGQETQYF. The full variable domain, rest sourced from reference TRBV14 and TRBJ2-5, is EAGVTQFPSHSVIEKGQTVTLRCDPISGHDNLYWYRRVMGKEIKFLLHFVKESKQDESGMPNNRFLAERTGGTYSTLKVQPAELEDSGVYFCASSRWGQETQYFGPGTRLLVL.

This chain uses TRBV14 with TRBJ2-7; weak D call: TRBD2 (6 bases). The CDR3 contains 14 residues. V shed 4 bases and J shed 2 bases, with 12 bases lying between them. Germline-derived CDR1 and CDR2 are SGHDN and FVKESK. The CDR3 spells CASSLGTYPYEQYV. CDR3 nucleotides: TGTGCCAGCAGCCTAGGGACTTATCCCTACGAGCAGTACGTC.

The chain joins TRBV2 to TRBJ2-5, with a possible D match to TRBD2 (7 bases). Germline values: CDR1 SNHLY, CDR2 FYNNEI. The V and J ends lost 8 bases and 4 bases respectively, with 17 bases between them. This CDR3 is built from 14 residues. The CDR3 region is CASEGGIRAETQYF. The CDR3 DNA follows: TGTGCCAGCGAGGGGGGGATTCGGGCAGAGACCCAGTACTTC.

This chain links TRBV9 with TRBJ2-3; D may be TRBD1 (6 bases). This CDR3 region has 14 residues. Germline V lookup: CDR1 SGDLS, CDR2 YYNGEE. Trimming took 3 bases from V and 4 from J, leaving 12 bases between them. The CDR3 region is CASSEWGRPDTQYF. CDR3 DNA: TGTGCCAGCAGCGAGTGGGGGCGCCCAGATACGCAGTATTTT.

The chain is built from TRBV15 and TRBJ1-5; possibly TRBD1 for D (5 bases). V shed 0 bases and J shed 9 bases, with 12 bases lying between them. CDR1 and CDR2 (germline): LNHNV, YYDKDF (reference sequence). CDR3 length equals 14 residues. CDR3 in amino acids: CATSRDMGTRPQHF. As DNA, the CDR3 is TGTGCCACCAGCAGAGATATGGGGACGAGGCCCCAGCATTTT.

The CDR3 nucleotides are TGTGCCAGTTATAAGGGGGATTACAATGAGCAGTTCTTC. It yields the protein CASYKGDYNEQFF. J is TRBJ2-1 and V is TRBV12-3 or TRBV12-4; TRBD1 is a possible D gene (6 bases). The CDR3 length is 13 residues. The V and J ends lost 9 bases and 4 bases respectively, with 13 bases between them.

This chain connects TRBV4-1 to TRBJ1-1; no clear D. CDR3 size: 13 residues. CDR1 is MGHRA and CDR2 is YSYEKL in the germline V gene. V lost 4 bases and J lost 5, with 11 bases in between. The CDR3 DNA is TGCGCCAGCAGCCGAGTTGGCCCAACTGAAGCTTTCTTT. Translated: CASSRVGPTEAFF.

This clone has only one observation. The chain combines TRBV7-2 with TRBJ1-6, with a possible D match to TRBD1 (5 bases). Per the germline V gene, CDR1 is SGHTA and CDR2 is FQGNSA. V was cut by 3 bases and J by 7 bases, with 7 bases left in between. The CDR3 has 13 residues. CDR3 sequence reads: CASSLAGNSPLHF. The CDR3 nucleotides read TGTGCCAGCAGCTTGGCAGGGAATTCACCCCTCCACTTT.

V usage is TRBV7-2 and J usage is TRBJ2-1; D could derive from TRBD1 or TRBD2 (5 bases each). Germline V lookup: CDR1 SGHTA, CDR2 FQGNSA. V shed 5 bases and J shed 8 bases, with 16 bases lying between them. The CDR3 runs to 14 residues. The DNA for the CDR3 is TGTGCCAGCAGCATTTCCGGGACGACCCATGAGCAGTTCTTC. The encoded protein is CASSISGTTHEQFF.

This chain joins TRBV7-3 and TRBJ2-2; weak D call: TRBD2 (6 bases). Germline V CDR1 and CDR2: SGHTA, FQGTGA. The CDR3 totals 15 residues. V lost 1 base to trimming and J lost 3 bases, with 9 bases between them. This CDR3 reads CASSLKGLYTGELFF. The CDR3 DNA sequence: TGTGCCAGCAGCTTAAAGGGACTCTACACCGGGGAGCTGTTTTTT. Using reference TRBV7-3 and TRBJ2-2 for the parts outside the CDR3, the full variable domain is GAGVSQTPSNKVTEKGKYVELRCDPISGHTALYWYRQSLGQGPEFLIYFQGTGAADDSGLPNDRFFAVRPEGSVSTLKIQRTERGDSAVYLCASSLKGLYTGELFFGEGSRLTVL.

The V gene is TRBV19, the J gene TRBJ2-7; weak D call: TRBD2 (6 bases). Germline V gene sequence: CDR1 LNHDA, CDR2 SQIVND (reference sequence). Trimming shortened V by 3 bases and J by 6 bases, and 18 bases separated the two germline ends. The CDR3 is made up of 15 amino acids. The chain's CDR3 is CASSISEGIGSEQYF. The CDR3 nucleotides are TGTGCCAGTAGTATCTCGGAGGGGATCGGCTCCGAGCAGTACTTC.

This clone has only one observation. The gene calls are TRBV4-2 and TRBJ2-5; TRBD2 aligns across 9 bases. Germline CDR1 is LGHNA and CDR2 is YNFKEQ. This CDR3 is 16 amino acids long. V gave up 1 base and J gave up 5 bases; unmatched junction bases: 8. The CDR3, as DNA: TGTGCCAGCAGCCAAGGAAGCGGGGGGTCTGTGGAGACCCAGTACTTC. The encoded protein is CASSQGSGGSVETQYF.

This chain links TRBV3-1 (or the pseudogene TRBV3-2) with TRBJ2-1, with 8 bases identical to TRBD2. CDR1 and CDR2 from the germline V gene are LGHDT and YNNKEL (reference sequence). With 4 bases clipped from V and 7 bases from J, the junction kept 6 bases outside the gene matches. This CDR3 has 14 amino acids. The CDR3 DNA reads as TGTGCCAGCAGCCCAGCCCGACTAGCGAATGAGCAGTTCTTC. Translated: CASSPARLANEQFF.

This chain links TRBV4-3 with TRBJ2-1; 11 nucleotides line up with TRBD2. CDR1 and CDR2 (germline): LGHNA, YSLEER. Trimming took 1 base from V and 6 from J; bases not matched to a gene: 11. The CDR3 totals 18 residues. For the CDR3, the DNA is TGCGCCAGCAGCCAAGGGGGACTAGCGGCCCCCGGGGGCAATGAGCAGTTCTTC. It translates to CASSQGGLAAPGGNEQFF.

In this sample, this clone turned up once. V gene TRBV3-1 (or the pseudogene TRBV3-2) combines with J gene TRBJ1-2; D not resolved. CDR3 length: 15 amino acids. In germline, CDR1 is LGHDT, CDR2 YNNKEL (reference sequence). Between the trimmed V and J ends, which lost 0 bases and 2 bases, there was a span of 10 bases. The CDR3 reads CASSQDWAENYGYTF. CDR3 sequence (DNA): TGTGCCAGCAGCCAAGATTGGGCAGAGAACTATGGCTACACCTTC.

This chain links TRBV4-1 with TRBJ1-2; the match to TRBD1 covers 9 bases. Germline-derived CDR1 and CDR2 are MGHRA and YSYEKL. CDR3 size: 13 residues. V trimming: 4 bases; J trimming: 6 bases; junction bases outside the gene matches: 3. CDR3 protein: CASSRRTGDGYTF. CDR3 DNA sequence: TGCGCCAGCAGCCGACGGACAGGGGATGGCTACACCTTC.